Here is one T cell receptor (beta chain) with its context. There are a few counts of this clonotype. The clone's antigen remains unknown. The sample holds no much larger clone one base away, and base qualities are not on file. The TCR beta CDR3 regions were amplified from RNA transcripts. For the first round of RT-PCR on the TCR CDR3, the HTBI primer set was used together with the Qiagen OneStep RT-PCR kit. A second multiplex PCR round built the libraries, followed by size selection and purification. Paired-end sequencing of the libraries was performed with 100 bp reads on an Illumina HiSeq2000. From the authors' description of their analysis: SOAPnuke was used to process the raw data, throwing out any read that contained adapters or uncalled bases, had a mean Phred below 15, or lacked an exact constant-primer or identifier match. COPE v1.2.5 was used to merge the high-quality paired reads, and each unique nucleotide sequence was defined as a clonotype. MiTCR v1.1 was used to align the clonotypes against IMGT TRBV, TRBD and TRBJ reference segments. The analysis was restricted to V-J combinations with a frequency above 0.0001, which together covered just over 98% of the repertoires. A TCS score was defined as the ratio between F50 (clonal expansion) and ExV (chaos), using BLOSUM62-based TCRdist between CDR3 peptides within each V-J. Welch's t-statistics and random forest reduced 500 to 650 V-J features to under 15, which were used in a naive Bayes classifier (R e1071). TCRdb trimmed the raw reads at Q25, called clones with MiXCR and kept productive beta chains. All rows with the same CDR3 protein become a single entry with the most common DNA and genes. These V and J calls originate from TCRdb's pipeline instead of the authors' own analysis. A total of hundreds of thousands of distinct CDR3 sequences appear in this sample, 13% to 15% of them only once. In total, the top ten clones hold about a tenth of the sample.

The sample originates from a study of T cells in Graves' hyperthyroidism and ophthalmopathy (dated by TCRdb to between 2018 and 2021). For the study in its entirety: Peripheral blood samples were taken at the time of initial diagnosis, prior to any treatment. To identify TCR V-J signatures that set the groups apart, the researchers used a discovery cohort of 100 patients, made up of 40 to 45 with Graves' ophthalmopathy and 57 with stable Graves' hyperthyroidism. Prospective prediction of ophthalmopathy was tested in an independent validation cohort of 18 to 20 hyperthyroidism patients and some 17 patients who later progressed to ophthalmopathy. The 95 to 100 discovery patients were divided at random into training and test sets in a 7:3 ratio. In six Graves' hyperthyroidism patients, the study also compared T-cell repertoires from thyroid tissue with T-cell repertoires from blood. After blood sampling, hyperthyroidism patients were treated with methimazole at a starting dose of 30 mg daily, and ophthalmopathy patients were treated with high-dose intravenous methylprednisolone. The paper describes TCR Vbeta CDR3 sequencing of about 140 peripheral blood samples, made up of 43 ophthalmopathy patients, approximately 73 hyperthyroidism patients and 17 progressor patients.

Graves' hyperthyroidism was defined as stable when no progression to ophthalmopathy occurred over 18 months of follow-up. Hyperthyroidism patients were aged 18 to 65 years and newly diagnosed, with disease duration of less than 2 months. Patients with uncontrolled infections, other autoimmune diseases, pregnancy or lactation were excluded. Clinical symptoms, serum thyroxine and TRAb, thyroid ultrasound, and orbital computed tomography formed the basis for the diagnoses. PBMCs were separated from roughly 10 ml of fresh peripheral blood using Ficoll-Paque density gradient centrifugation. Total RNA was extracted using Trizol reagent, and RNA quality was assessed on an Agilent 2100 Bioanalyzer. General findings and caveats noted by the study authors: No statistical method was used to fix the sample size in advance, and group allocation was not hidden from the investigators. Blood samples also contained most of the expanded thyroid clonotypes (frequency above 0.001), which suggests that blood repertoires may reflect thyroid immune responses. In cross-validation, a model built on a 13 V-J signature told ophthalmopathy apart from stable hyperthyroidism with about 90% sensitivity and roughly 81% specificity, and in testing the same model reached 80%/75%. During validation, the model predicted progression to ophthalmopathy a median of about 6.5 months ahead of onset, with around 71% sensitivity and 72.22% specificity.

The germline V gene (reference sequence) supplies CDR1 GTSNPN and CDR2 SVGIG. Trimming costs V 5 bases and J 3 bases, and their ends lie 22 bases apart. The CDR3 runs 16 amino acids, cysteine and phenylalanine included. The only DNA kept is the CDR3, 48 bases in frame from the first base. The chain was built from TRBV30 and TRBJ2-5; TRBD1 is perhaps the D gene, given 6 matching bases. The sequenced sample consisted of blood. This receptor was obtained from a woman younger than 35 with Graves' hyperthyroidism. The DNA is TGTGCCTGGCCTCTCGTGGCGGACAGCGAAAAAGAGACCCAGTACTTC. The encoded protein is CAWPLVADSEKETQYF.